The sequence of this T cell receptor (beta chain) was determined in a study of regulatory T cells in long-lasting Graves disease. This clonotype occurred many times. Building the TCR beta libraries relied on iRepertoire HTBI primers, and CDR3 regions underwent Arm-PCR. A single record per CDR3 protein comes from TCRdb applying MiXCR to the multiplex PCR reads. The data show over 350,000 distinct CDR3 sequences, 15% seen once. Trimming stripped 8 bases from V and 4 bases from J, with 9 bases between. The CDR3 contains 12 residues. Noted time point: newly diagnosed GD, antithyroid drugs for less than 3 months. PBMC RNA served as the TCR library source. This same sample was also taken into another study, of T cells in Graves' hyperthyroidism and ophthalmopathy. Turning to that study: The HTBI primer set served for first-round RT-PCR of the TCR CDR3.

Material: peripheral blood mononuclear cells (PBMCs), obtained at new diagnosis, from a patient treated with antithyroid drugs. The TCR originated in a woman aged 40 to 50 with Graves disease. The gene calls are TRBV12-3 or TRBV12-4 and TRBJ2-1; D gene unclear. The CDR3 is CASSDMYNEQFF. The CDR3 bases are TGTGCCAGCTCCGACATGTACAATGAGCAGTTCTTC.